Included here is one T cell receptor (beta chain) sequence, with context. The germline V gene has CDR1 MNHEY and CDR2 SMNVEV (reference sequence). With 7 bases removed from V and 1 base from J, the gap between germline ends came to 11 bases. This CDR3 contains 13 residues. Assay: immunoSEQ multiplex PCR; the TCRdb copy retains only in-frame clones and omits some. In the table there are about 16,000 clones, 85% to 90% of which are singletons. These data belong to a study of T cell clones after liver transplantation. This TCR came from a human patient who received a liver transplant. The T cells may partly be graft donor cells. Sample: CD8+ T cells from blood, taken approximately 45 months after liver transplant. V is TRBV27 and J is TRBJ2-7; no clear D gene. This chain's CDR3 is CASTILTSYEQYF. CDR3 DNA: TGTGCCAGCACCATCCTAACTTCCTACGAGCAGTACTTC.